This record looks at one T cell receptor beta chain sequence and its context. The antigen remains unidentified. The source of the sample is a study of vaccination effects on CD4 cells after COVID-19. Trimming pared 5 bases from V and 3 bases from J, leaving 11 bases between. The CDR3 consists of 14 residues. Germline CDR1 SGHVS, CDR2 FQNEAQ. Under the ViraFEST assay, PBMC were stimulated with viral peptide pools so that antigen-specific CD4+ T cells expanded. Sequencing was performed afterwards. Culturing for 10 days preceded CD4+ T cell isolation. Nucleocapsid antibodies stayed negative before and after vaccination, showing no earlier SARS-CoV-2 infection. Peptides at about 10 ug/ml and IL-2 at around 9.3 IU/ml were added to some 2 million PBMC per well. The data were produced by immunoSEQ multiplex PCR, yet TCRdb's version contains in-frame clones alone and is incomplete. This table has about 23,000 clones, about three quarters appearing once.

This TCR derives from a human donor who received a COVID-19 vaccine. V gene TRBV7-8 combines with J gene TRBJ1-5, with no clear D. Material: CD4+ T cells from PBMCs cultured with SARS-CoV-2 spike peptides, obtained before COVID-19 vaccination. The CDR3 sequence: CASSHRESNQPQHF. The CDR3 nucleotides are TGTGCCAGCAGCCACCGGGAGTCCAATCAGCCCCAGCATTTT.